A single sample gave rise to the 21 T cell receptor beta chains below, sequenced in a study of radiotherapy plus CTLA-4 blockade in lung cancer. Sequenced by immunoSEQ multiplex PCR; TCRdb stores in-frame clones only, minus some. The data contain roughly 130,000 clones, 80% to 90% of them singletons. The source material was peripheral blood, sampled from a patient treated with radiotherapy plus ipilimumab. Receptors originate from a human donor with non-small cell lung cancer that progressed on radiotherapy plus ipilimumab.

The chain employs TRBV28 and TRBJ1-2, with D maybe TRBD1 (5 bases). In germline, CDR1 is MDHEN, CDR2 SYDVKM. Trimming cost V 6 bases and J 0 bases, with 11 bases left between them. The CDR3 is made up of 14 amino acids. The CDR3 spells CASRWGRANYGYTF. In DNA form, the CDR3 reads TGTGCCAGCAGATGGGGCAGAGCTAACTATGGCTACACCTTC.

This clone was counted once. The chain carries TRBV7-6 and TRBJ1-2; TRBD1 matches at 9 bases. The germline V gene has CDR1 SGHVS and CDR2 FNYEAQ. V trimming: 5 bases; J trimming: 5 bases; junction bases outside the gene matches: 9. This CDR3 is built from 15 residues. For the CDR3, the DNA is TGTGCCAGCAGCCCCGGGACAGGGAGGAGGTATGGCTACACCTTC. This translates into CASSPGTGRRYGYTF.

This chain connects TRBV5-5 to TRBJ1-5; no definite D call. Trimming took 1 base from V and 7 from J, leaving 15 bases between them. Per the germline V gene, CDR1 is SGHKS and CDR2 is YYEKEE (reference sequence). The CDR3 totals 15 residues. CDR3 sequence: CASSLKDGAKQPQHF. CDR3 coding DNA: TGTGCCAGCAGCTTGAAGGATGGAGCTAAGCAGCCCCAGCATTTT. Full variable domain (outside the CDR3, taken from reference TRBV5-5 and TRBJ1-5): DAGVTQSPTHLIKTRGQQVTLRCSPISGHKSVSWYQQVLGQGPQFIFQYYEKEERGRGNFPDRFSARQFPNYSSELNVNALLLGDSALYLCASSLKDGAKQPQHFGDGTRLSIL.

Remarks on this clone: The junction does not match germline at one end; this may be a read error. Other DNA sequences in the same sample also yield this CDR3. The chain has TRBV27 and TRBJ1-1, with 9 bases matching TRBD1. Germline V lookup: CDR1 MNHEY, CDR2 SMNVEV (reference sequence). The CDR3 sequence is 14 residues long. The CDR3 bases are TGTGCCAGCAGAGCCACAGGGGGCCGATATGAAGCCTTCTTT. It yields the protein CASRATGGRYEAFF.

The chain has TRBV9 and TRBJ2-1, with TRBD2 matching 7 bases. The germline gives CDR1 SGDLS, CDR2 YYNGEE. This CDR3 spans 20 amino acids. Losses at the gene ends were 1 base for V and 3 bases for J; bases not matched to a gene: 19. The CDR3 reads CASSVSRGTSRDYFYNEQFF. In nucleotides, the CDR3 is TGTGCCAGCAGCGTATCAAGGGGAACCAGCCGGGACTACTTCTACAATGAGCAGTTCTTC. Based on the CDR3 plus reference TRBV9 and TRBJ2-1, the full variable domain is DSGVTQTPKHLITATGQRVTLRCSPRSGDLSVYWYQQSLDQGLQFLIQYYNGEERAKGNILERFSAQQFPDLHSELNLSSLELGDSALYFCASSVSRGTSRDYFYNEQFFGPGTRLTVL.

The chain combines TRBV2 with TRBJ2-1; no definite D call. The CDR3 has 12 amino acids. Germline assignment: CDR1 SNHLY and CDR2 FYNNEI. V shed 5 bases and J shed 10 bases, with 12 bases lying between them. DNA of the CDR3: TGTGCCAGCAGTCGTGAACACGTGGAGCAGTTCTTC. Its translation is CASSREHVEQFF.

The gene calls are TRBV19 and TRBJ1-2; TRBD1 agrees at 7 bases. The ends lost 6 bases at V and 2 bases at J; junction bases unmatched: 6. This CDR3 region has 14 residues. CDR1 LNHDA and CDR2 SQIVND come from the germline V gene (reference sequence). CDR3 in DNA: TGTGCCAGTAGGGCAGGGGGGACCAACTATGGCTACACCTTC. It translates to CASRAGGTNYGYTF.

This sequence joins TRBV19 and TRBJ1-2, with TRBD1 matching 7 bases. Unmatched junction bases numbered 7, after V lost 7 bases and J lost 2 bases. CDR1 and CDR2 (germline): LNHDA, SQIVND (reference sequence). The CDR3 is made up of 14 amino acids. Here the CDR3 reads CASISTGRNYGYTF. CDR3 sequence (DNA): TGTGCCAGTATCTCGACAGGGAGAAACTATGGCTACACCTTC. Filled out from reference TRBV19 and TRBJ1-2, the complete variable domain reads DGGITQSPKYLFRKEGQNVTLSCEQNLNHDAMYWYRQDPGQGLRLIYYSQIVNDFQKGDIAEGYSVSREKKESFPLTVTSAQKNPTAFYLCASISTGRNYGYTFGSGTRLTVV.

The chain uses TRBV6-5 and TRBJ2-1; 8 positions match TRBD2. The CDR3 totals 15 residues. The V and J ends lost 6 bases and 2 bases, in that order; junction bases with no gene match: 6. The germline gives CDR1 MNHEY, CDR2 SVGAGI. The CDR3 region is CASSRPGGPYNEQFF. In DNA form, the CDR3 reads TGTGCCAGCAGCCGCCCGGGGGGGCCCTACAATGAGCAGTTCTTC.

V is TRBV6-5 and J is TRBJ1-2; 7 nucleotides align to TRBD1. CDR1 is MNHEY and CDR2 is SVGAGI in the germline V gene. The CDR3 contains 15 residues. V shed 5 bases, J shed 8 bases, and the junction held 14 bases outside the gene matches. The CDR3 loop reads CASSTWRQGAGGYTF. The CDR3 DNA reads TGTGCCAGCAGTACCTGGAGACAGGGAGCCGGAGGCTACACCTTC.

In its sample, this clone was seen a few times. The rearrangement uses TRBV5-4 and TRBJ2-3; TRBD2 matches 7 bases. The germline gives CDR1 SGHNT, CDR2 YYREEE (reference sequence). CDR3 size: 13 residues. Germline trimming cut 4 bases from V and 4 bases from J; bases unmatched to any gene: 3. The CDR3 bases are TGTGCCAGCAGCGGGGACTACCCAGATACGCAGTATTTT. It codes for CASSGDYPDTQYF. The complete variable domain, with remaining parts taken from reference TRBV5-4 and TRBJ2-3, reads ETGVTQSPTHLIKTRGQQVTLRCSSQSGHNTVSWYQQALGQGPQFIFQYYREEENGRGNFPPRFSGLQFPNYSSELNVNALELDDSALYLCASSGDYPDTQYFGPGTRLTVL.

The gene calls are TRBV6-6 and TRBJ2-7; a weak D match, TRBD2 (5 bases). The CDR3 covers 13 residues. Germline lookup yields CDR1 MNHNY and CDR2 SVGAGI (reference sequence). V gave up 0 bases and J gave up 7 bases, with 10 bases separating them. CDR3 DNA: TGTGCCAGCAGTTACTCCCTAGCAGTTGAGCAGTACTTC. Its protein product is CASSYSLAVEQYF.

CDR3 region: CASSRERTRSTDTQYF. CDR3 DNA sequence: TGTGCCAGCAGCCGAGAGAGGACTAGATCCACAGATACGCAGTATTTT. The chain is built from TRBV13 and TRBJ2-3; 7 bases fit TRBD2. With 5 bases clipped from V and 2 bases from J, the junction kept 10 bases outside the gene matches. CDR1 and CDR2 (germline): PRHDT, FYEKMQ (reference sequence). This CDR3 is built from 16 residues.

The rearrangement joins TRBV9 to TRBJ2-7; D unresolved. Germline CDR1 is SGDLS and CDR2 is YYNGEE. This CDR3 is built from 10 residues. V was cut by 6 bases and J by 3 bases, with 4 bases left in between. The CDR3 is CASTNYEQYF. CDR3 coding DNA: TGTGCCAGCACAAACTACGAGCAGTACTTC.

CDR3 nucleotide sequence: TGCGCCAGCAGCTTGGCCGGGACAGGGAGGTCTGAAGCTTTCTTT. It codes for CASSLAGTGRSEAFF. V gene TRBV5-1 combines with J gene TRBJ1-1; 9 nucleotides agree with TRBD1. The germline V gene has CDR1 SGHRS and CDR2 YFSETQ. J lost 6 bases, V lost 0 bases, and 6 bases had no gene match. The CDR3 covers 15 residues.

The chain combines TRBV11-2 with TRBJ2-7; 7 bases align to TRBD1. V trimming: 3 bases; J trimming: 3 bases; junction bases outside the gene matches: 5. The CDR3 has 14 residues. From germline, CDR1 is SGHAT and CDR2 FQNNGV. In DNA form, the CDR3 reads TGTGCCAGCAGCTTGAGACAGGGATTCTACGAGCAGTACTTC. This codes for CASSLRQGFYEQYF.

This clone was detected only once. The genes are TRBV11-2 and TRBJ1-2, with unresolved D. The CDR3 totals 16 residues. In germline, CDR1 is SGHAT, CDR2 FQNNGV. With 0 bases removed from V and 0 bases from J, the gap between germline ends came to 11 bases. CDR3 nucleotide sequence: TGTGCCAGCAGCTTAGATCGCGCGCGTTCTAACTATGGCTACACCTTC. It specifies CASSLDRARSNYGYTF.

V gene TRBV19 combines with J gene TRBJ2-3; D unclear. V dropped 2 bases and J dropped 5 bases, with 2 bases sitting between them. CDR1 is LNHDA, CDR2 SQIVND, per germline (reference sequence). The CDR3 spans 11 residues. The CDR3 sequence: CASSIKDTQYF. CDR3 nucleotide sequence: TGTGCCAGTAGTATAAAAGATACGCAGTATTTT.

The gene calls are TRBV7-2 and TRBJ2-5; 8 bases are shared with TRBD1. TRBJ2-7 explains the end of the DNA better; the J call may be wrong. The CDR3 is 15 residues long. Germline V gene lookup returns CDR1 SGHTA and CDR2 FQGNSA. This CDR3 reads CASSRTGTGRYEQYF. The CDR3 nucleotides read TGTGCCAGCAGCCGGACCGGGACAGGCAGGTACGAGCAGTACTTC.

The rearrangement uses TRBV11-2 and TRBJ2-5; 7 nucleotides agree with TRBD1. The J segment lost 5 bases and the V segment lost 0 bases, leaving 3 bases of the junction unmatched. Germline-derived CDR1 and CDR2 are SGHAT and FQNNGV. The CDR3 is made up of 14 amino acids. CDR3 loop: CASSLEGGPETQYF. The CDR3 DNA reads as TGTGCCAGCAGCTTAGAAGGGGGCCCGGAGACCCAGTACTTC. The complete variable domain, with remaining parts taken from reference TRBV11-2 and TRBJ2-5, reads EAGVAQSPRYKIIEKRQSVAFWCNPISGHATLYWYQQILGQGPKLLIQFQNNGVVDDSQLPKDRFSAERLKGVDSTLKIQPAKLEDSAVYLCASSLEGGPETQYFGPGTRLLVL.

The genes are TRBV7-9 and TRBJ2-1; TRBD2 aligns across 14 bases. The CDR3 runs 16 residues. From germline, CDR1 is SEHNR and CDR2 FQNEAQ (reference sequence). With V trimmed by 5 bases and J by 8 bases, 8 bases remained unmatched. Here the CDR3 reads CASSPWGLAGVDEQFF. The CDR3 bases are TGTGCCAGCAGCCCATGGGGACTAGCGGGAGTGGATGAGCAGTTCTTC. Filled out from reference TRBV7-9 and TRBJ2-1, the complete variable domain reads DTGVSQNPRHKITKRGQNVTFRCDPISEHNRLYWYRQTLGQGPEFLTYFQNEAQLEKSRLLSDRFSAERPKGSFSTLEIQRTEQGDSAMYLCASSPWGLAGVDEQFFGPGTRLTVL.